This TCR beta chain was documented in a study of OX40 agonist ivuxolimab in advanced cancers. About the study: An agonistic human IgG2 monoclonal antibody against OX40 (CD134) was given. The dose-escalation cohort had hepatocellular carcinoma, melanoma, renal cell or head and neck cancer. Three individuals attained partial responses, comprising one hepatocellular carcinoma case and two cutaneous melanoma cases. The study's findings and limits: Not determined was the antigen specificity of the expanded peripheral T cells.

The assay was immunoSEQ multiplex PCR, and TCRdb's table has in-frame clones only and misses some. The sample holds roughly 48,000 clones, 86% seen once. The CDR3 sequence is 17 residues long. The V gene end was trimmed by 3 bases and the J gene end by 2 bases; junction bases not matched to a gene: 8. Per germline, CDR1 SGHNT and CDR2 YYREEE (reference sequence). In regard to this clone: Its antigen is still unknown.

The TCR comes from an adult with an advanced solid tumor such as melanoma, head and neck, liver or kidney cancer. The chain uses TRBV5-4 and TRBJ2-2; TRBD2 matches at 9 bases. The sample consisted of CD4+ or CD8+ T cells sorted from blood, taken in a trial of the OX40 agonist ivuxolimab. CDR3 nucleotide sequence: TGTGCCAGCAGCTCCGCAACAGCGGGGGGAAACACCGGGGAGCTGTTTTTT. Encoded protein: CASSSATAGGNTGELFF. Variable domain in full (rest from reference TRBV5-4 and TRBJ2-2): ETGVTQSPTHLIKTRGQQVTLRCSSQSGHNTVSWYQQALGQGPQFIFQYYREEENGRGNFPPRFSGLQFPNYSSELNVNALELDDSALYLCASSSATAGGNTGELFFGEGSRLTVL.